The sequence of this T cell receptor (beta chain) was determined in a study of T-cell memory formation after mild COVID-19. The study, taken as a whole, reports: CD4/CD8 balance characterized clones contracting day 15 to 85, and CD4+ skew characterized later expanders.

5'RACE with constant-segment primers built TCRalpha and TCRbeta cDNA libraries with UMIs. TCRdb reanalysed the 5' RACE reads using MiXCR and keeps one entry per CDR3 protein. The repertoire holds more than 250,000 distinct CDR3 sequences, over 15% seen once, with 20% to 25% in the top ten. This clonotype appeared once. Its antigen is not known. CDR3 length equals 11 residues. CDR1 is SQVTM, CDR2 ANQGSEA, per germline. This TCR was recovered from a man aged 18 to 30 who had mild COVID-19 (a few samples of this study predate the infection). Cell type and time point are not known. The genes are TRBV29-1 and TRBJ1-1; no firm D call. Sequences were obtained from PBMCs or a T cell subset sorted from them (not recorded which). The CDR3 sequence: CSLTMNTEAFF. For the CDR3, the DNA is TGCAGTCTTACAATGAACACTGAAGCTTTCTTT.